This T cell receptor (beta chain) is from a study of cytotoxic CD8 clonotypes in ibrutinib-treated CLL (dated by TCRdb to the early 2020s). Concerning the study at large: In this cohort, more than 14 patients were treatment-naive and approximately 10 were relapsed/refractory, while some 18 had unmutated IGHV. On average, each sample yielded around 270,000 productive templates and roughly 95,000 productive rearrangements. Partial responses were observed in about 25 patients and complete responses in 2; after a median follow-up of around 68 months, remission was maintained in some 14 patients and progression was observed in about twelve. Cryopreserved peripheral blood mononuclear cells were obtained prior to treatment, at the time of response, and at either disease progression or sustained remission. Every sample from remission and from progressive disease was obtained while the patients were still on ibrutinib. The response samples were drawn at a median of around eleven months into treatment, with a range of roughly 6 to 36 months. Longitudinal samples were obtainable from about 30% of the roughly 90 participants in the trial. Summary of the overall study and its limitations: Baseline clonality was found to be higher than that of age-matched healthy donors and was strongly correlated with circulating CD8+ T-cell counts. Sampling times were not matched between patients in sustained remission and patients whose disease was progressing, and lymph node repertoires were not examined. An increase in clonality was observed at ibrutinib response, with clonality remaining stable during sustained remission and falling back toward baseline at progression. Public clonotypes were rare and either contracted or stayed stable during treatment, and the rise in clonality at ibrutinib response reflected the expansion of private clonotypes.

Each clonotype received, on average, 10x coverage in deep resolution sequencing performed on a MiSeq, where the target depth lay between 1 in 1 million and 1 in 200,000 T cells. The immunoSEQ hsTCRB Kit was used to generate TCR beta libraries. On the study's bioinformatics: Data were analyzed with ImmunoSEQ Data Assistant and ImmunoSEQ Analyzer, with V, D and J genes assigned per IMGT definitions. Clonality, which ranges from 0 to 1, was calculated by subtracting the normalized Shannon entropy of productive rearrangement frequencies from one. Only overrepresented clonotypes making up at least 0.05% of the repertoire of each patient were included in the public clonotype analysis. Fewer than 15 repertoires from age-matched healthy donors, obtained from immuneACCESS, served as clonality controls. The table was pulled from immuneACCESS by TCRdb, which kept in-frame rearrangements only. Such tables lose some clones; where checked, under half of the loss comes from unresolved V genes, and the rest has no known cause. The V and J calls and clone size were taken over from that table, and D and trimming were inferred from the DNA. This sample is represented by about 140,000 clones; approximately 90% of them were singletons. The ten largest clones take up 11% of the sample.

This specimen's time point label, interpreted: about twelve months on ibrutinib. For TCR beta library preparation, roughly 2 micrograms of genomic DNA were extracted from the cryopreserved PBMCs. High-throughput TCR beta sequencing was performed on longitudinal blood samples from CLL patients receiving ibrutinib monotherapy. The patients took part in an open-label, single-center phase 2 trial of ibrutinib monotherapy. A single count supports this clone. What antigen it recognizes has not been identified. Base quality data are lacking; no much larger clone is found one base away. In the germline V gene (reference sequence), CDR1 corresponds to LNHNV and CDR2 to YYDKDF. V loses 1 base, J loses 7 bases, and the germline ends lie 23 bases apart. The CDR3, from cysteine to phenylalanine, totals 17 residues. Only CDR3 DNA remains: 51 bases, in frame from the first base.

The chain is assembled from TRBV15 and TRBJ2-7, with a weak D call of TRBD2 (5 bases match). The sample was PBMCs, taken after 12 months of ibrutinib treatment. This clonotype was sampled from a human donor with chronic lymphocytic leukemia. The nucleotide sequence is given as TGTGCCACCAGCAGAGGAGGTAGCGAACCCCCGCCTTTGGAGCAGTACTTC. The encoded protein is CATSRGGSEPPPLEQYF.